This TCR beta chain is drawn from a study of monozygotic twins with inflammatory bowel disease. Study results and caveats: T cell subtypes that differed could not be told apart.

On this clonotype itself: Its target is unknown.

It was 3,000 to 4,000 ng of total RNA that each TCR library used. TCRdb reprocessed the 5' RACE reads and stores each CDR3 protein as one record, lacking DNA. This sample lists tens of thousands of distinct CDR3 sequences; its ten largest clones have less than 7.5%. Sequencing was done on a sample of blood. This TCR was sampled from a human donor with ulcerative colitis or Crohn's disease, or a healthy co-twin of an affected twin (not recorded which).

The CDR3 loop reads CATSRDLQGYSVGIYGYTF. The chain has TRBV15 and TRBJ1-2; TCRdb picks TRBD1, but there is no DNA to check that call. Looked up from germline, CDR1 is LNHNV and CDR2 is YYDKDF (reference sequence). This CDR3 region has 19 residues.